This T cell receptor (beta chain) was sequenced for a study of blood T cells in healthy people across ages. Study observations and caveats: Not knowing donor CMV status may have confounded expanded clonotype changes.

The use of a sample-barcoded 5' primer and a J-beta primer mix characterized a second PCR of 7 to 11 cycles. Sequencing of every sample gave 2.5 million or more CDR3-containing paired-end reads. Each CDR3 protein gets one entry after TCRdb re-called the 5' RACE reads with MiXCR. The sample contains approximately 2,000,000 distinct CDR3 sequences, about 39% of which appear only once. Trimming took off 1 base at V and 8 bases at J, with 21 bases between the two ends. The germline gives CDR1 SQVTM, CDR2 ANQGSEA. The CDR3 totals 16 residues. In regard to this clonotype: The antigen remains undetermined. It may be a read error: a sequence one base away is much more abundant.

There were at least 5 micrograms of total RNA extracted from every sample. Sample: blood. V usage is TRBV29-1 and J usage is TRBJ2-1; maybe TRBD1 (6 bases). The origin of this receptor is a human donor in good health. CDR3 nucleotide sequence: TGCAGCGTTGAAGCCGAGATCCCAGGACAGTACGATGAGCAGTTCTTC. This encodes CSVEAEIPGQYDEQFF.